The next 7 T cell receptor beta chains were all read from a single sample in a study of T cell responses to AZD1222 COVID-19 vaccine. Profiling relied on immunoSEQ multiplex PCR, and the TCRdb table lists in-frame clones only, not all of them. The sample contains over 100,000 clones, about 89% of which appear only once. Sequenced here: peripheral blood, sampled 28 days after the second AZD1222 dose. All receptors come from an adult who received the AZD1222 COVID-19 vaccine.

This clone showed up just once. The chain joins TRBV29-1 to TRBJ2-2; the D gene could be TRBD1 or TRBD2 (5 bases each). Germline assignment: CDR1 SQVTM and CDR2 ANQGSEA. The CDR3 runs to 15 residues. Deletions cut 5 bases from V and 4 bases from J, with 17 bases between. CDR3: CSVWDRDKGTGELFF. The CDR3 DNA is TGCAGCGTTTGGGACCGTGACAAAGGCACCGGGGAGCTGTTTTTT.

J is TRBJ1-2 and V is TRBV28, with D possibly TRBD1 on 5 matching bases. CDR3 length equals 13 residues. Trimming stripped 3 bases from V and 5 bases from J, with 10 bases between. Germline assignment: CDR1 MDHEN and CDR2 SYDVKM. The CDR3: CASSLPGRYGYTF. The CDR3 bases are TGTGCCAGCAGTTTGCCAGGGAGGTATGGCTACACCTTC.

This rearrangement joins TRBV4-3 to TRBJ2-1, with 9 bases matching TRBD2. V lost 4 bases and J lost 8; bases outside the gene matches: 12. The germline V gene has CDR1 LGHNA and CDR2 YSLEER. This CDR3 contains 16 residues. The CDR3, as DNA: TGCGCCAGCAGCCCCCAGGGGCGGGGGGGCCGCGATGAGCAGTTCTTC. Protein: CASSPQGRGGRDEQFF.

The rearrangement joins TRBV28 to TRBJ2-2, with TRBD2 matching 12 bases. The CDR3 length is 17 residues. CDR1 is MDHEN, CDR2 SYDVKM, per germline. Losses at the gene ends were 5 bases for V and 4 bases for J; bases not matched to a gene: 8. The CDR3 protein is CASSPTLAGGFTGELFF. The CDR3 region has the DNA TGTGCCAGCAGTCCAACACTAGCGGGAGGTTTCACCGGGGAGCTGTTTTTT.

This chain connects TRBV15 to TRBJ2-7, with a possible D match to TRBD1 (6 bases). This CDR3 spans 16 amino acids. V lost 5 bases and J 0 bases, leaving 17 bases between the germline ends. CDR1 is LNHNV, CDR2 YYDKDF, per germline (reference sequence). In DNA, the CDR3 is TGTGCCACCAGCGGTACAGGGCCAGGGAACTCCTACGAGCAGTACTTC. Translation: CATSGTGPGNSYEQYF.

V and J are TRBV7-6 and TRBJ1-4; D unclear. Between the trimmed V and J ends, which lost 3 bases and 0 bases, there was a span of 11 bases. The CDR3 sequence is 16 residues long. Looked up from germline, CDR1 is SGHVS and CDR2 is FNYEAQ. In DNA form, the CDR3 reads TGTGCCAGCAGCTTGACGACCCCCGCAACTAATGAAAAACTGTTTTTT. It encodes CASSLTTPATNEKLFF.

This clone was seen a single time. This chain uses TRBV30 with TRBJ1-2; D unclear. Trimming stripped 3 bases from V and 8 bases from J, with 7 bases between. The germline V gene encodes CDR1 GTSNPN and CDR2 SVGIG (reference sequence). The CDR3 extends over 10 amino acids. The CDR3 is CAWRDLGYTF. CDR3 nucleotide sequence: TGTGCCTGGAGGGATCTGGGCTACACCTTC.